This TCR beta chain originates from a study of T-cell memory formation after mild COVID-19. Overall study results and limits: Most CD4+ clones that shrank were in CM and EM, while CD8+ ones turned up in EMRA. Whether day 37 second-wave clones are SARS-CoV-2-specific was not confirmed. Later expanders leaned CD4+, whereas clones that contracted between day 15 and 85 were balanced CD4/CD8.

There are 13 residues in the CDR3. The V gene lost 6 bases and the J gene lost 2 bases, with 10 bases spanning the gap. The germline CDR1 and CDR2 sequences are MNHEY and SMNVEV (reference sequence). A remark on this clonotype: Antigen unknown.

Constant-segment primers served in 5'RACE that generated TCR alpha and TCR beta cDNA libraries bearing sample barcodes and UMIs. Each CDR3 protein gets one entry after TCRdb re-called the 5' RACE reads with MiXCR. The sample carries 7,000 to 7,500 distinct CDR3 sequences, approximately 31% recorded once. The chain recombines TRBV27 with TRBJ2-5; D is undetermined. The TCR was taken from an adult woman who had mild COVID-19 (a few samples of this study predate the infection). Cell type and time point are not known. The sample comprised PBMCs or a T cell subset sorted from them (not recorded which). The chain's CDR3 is CASSQNFQETQYF. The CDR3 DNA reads TGTGCCAGCAGCCAAAATTTTCAAGAGACCCAGTACTTC.